This is a list of T cell receptor beta chains from one sample in a study of identical twins. MiXCR, run by TCRdb on the 5' RACE reads, gives a single entry per CDR3 protein. This table holds fewer than 900,000 distinct CDR3 sequences, about 20% found once. The data also belong to a second study, concerning T cells expressing NK-cell markers.

Sequencing was performed on PBMCs. These TCRs come from a woman aged 18-29 years in good health. The CDR3 runs from the conserved cysteine through the conserved F or W. Each record gives: D gene, V gene, clone size, J gene, CDR3 protein, CDR3 DNA. D genes are given only for firm matches. Clone size is shown for a subset of rows, as once, few, many or a class of expanded clone.

>.|TRBV20-1|many|TRBJ1-5
CSARSIRGNQPQHF
TGCAGTGCTAGATCTATACGGGGGAATCAGCCCCAGCATTTT
>.|TRBV27|.|TRBJ2-1
CASSRWGAPYNEQFF
TGTGCCAGCAGTCGTTGGGGGGCCCCCTACAATGAGCAGTTCTTC
>.|TRBV27|few|TRBJ1-1
CASSLGLSGTEAFF
TGTGCCAGCAGTTTGGGACTTTCGGGGACTGAAGCTTTCTTT
>.|TRBV15|few|TRBJ2-1
CATSRDRQGGSYNEQFF
TGTGCCACCAGCAGAGATAGACAGGGAGGTTCCTACAATGAGCAGTTCTTC
>.|TRBV20-1|few|TRBJ1-1
CSARGITEAFF
TGCAGTGCTAGAGGGATTACTGAAGCTTTCTTT
>TRBD1|TRBV6-1|.|TRBJ2-2
CASSAGTGYTGELFF
TGTGCCAGCAGTGCCGGGACAGGGTACACCGGGGAGCTGTTTTTT
>TRBD2|TRBV9|many|TRBJ2-1
CASSVRTSPNEQFF
TGTGCCAGCAGCGTCCGGACTAGCCCCAATGAGCAGTTCTTC
>.|TRBV24-1|.|TRBJ2-1
CATSDTLQGNEQFF
TGTGCCACCAGTGACACCTTACAGGGTAATGAGCAGTTCTTC
>.|TRBV15|.|TRBJ2-7
CATMGVAYEQYF
TGTGCCACCATGGGGGTGGCCTACGAGCAGTACTTC
>TRBD1|TRBV6-1|few|TRBJ1-5
CASSVDRAYNQPQHF
TGTGCCAGCAGTGTCGACAGGGCCTACAATCAGCCCCAGCATTTT
>TRBD2|TRBV5-1|few|TRBJ2-6
CASSMTSGRSSGANVLTF
TGCGCCAGCAGCATGACTAGCGGGAGGTCCTCTGGGGCCAACGTCCTGACTTTC
>TRBD1|TRBV14|few|TRBJ2-3
CASSRAGQVSQYF
TGTGCCAGCAGCCGCGCAGGACAGGTCTCGCAGTATTTT
>.|TRBV30|.|TRBJ2-3
CAWSGEPKDTQYF
TGTGCCTGGAGTGGAGAACCGAAGGATACGCAGTATTTT
>.|TRBV11-2|.|TRBJ2-3
CASSSLAPDTQYF
TGTGCCAGCAGCTCCTTGGCCCCAGATACGCAGTATTTT
>.|TRBV7-2|.|TRBJ2-5
CASSLVTGGQGTQYF
TGTGCCAGCAGCTTAGTAACCGGGGGGCAAGGGACCCAGTACTTC
>TRBD1|TRBV5-1|.|TRBJ2-3
CASRQGASDTQYF
TGCGCCAGCAGACAGGGGGCGTCAGATACGCAGTATTTT
>.|TRBV29-1|few|TRBJ2-3
CSATRSRAGPDTQYF
TGCAGCGCGACGCGCAGCCGGGCTGGCCCAGATACGCAGTATTTT
>.|TRBV5-1|.|TRBJ2-3
CASSFTGVTDTQYF
TGCGCCAGCAGCTTCACAGGTGTTACAGATACGCAGTATTTT
>.|TRBV9|many|TRBJ2-1
CASRRGNEQFF
TGTGCCAGCAGGAGGGGCAATGAGCAGTTCTTC
>.|TRBV10-3|few|TRBJ2-3
CAIRGLITDTQYF
TGTGCCATCAGAGGACTTATCACAGATACGCAGTATTTT
>.|TRBV6-5|many|TRBJ1-2
CASSYSSAGWDGYTF
TGTGCCAGCAGTTACTCATCCGCAGGATGGGATGGCTACACCTTC
>.|TRBV29-1|many|TRBJ1-2
CSVQLREDYGYTF
TGCAGCGTGCAGCTCAGGGAGGACTATGGCTACACCTTC
>TRBD2|TRBV10-2|once|TRBJ2-3
CASSESQLAGITDTQYF
TGCGCCAGCAGTGAGTCCCAACTAGCGGGGATCACAGATACGCAGTATTTT
>.|TRBV29-1|.|TRBJ1-2
CSVESWKPFDAYGYTF
TGCAGCGTTGAGTCATGGAAGCCCTTCGACGCCTATGGCTACACCTTC